This is a list of T cell receptor beta chains from one sample in a study of T cells in Graves' hyperthyroidism and ophthalmopathy. TCRdb reprocessed the multiplex PCR reads via MiXCR and lists one record per CDR3 protein. The data show 150,000 or so distinct CDR3 sequences, more than 20% seen once. The sample consisted of blood. Every receptor here comes from a woman aged 45-65 years with Graves' hyperthyroidism that later progressed to Graves' ophthalmopathy. The CDR3 runs from the conserved cysteine through the conserved F or W. D genes are given only for firm matches. Not every row has a clone size; where given, it reads once, few, many or a size class.

D	length	size	J	V	CDR3	DNA
NA	12	many	TRBJ1-2	TRBV2	CASTGQTGGYTF	TGTGCCAGCACGGGGCAGACGGGGGGCTACACCTTC
NA	14	NA	TRBJ1-2	TRBV5-1	CASTFVAGSYGYTF	TGCGCCAGCACCTTTGTGGCAGGTAGCTATGGCTACACCTTC
TRBD1	15	many	TRBJ1-4	TRBV6-5	CASSYPGQGEEKLFF	TGTGCCAGCAGTTACCCGGGACAGGGAGAGGAAAAACTGTTTTTT
NA	14	many	TRBJ2-1	TRBV3-1	CASSDARSYNEQFF	TGTGCCAGCAGCGATGCACGCTCCTACAATGAGCAGTTCTTC
TRBD2	17	NA	TRBJ2-6	TRBV5-1	CASSVLAGGAGANVLTF	TGCGCCAGCAGCGTTCTAGCGGGAGGGGCCGGGGCCAACGTCCTGACTTTC
TRBD1	14	NA	TRBJ1-2	TRBV6-1	CASRPGQGIYGYTF	TGTGCCAGCAGGCCGGGACAGGGGATCTATGGCTACACCTTC
NA	14	NA	TRBJ2-2	TRBV20-1	CSAREQLNTGELFF	TGCAGTGCTAGGGAACAGCTGAACACCGGGGAGCTGTTTTTT
TRBD2	19	many	TRBJ2-7	TRBV5-1	CASSGRQDSGRAMSYEQYF	TGCGCCAGCAGCGGGCGACAGGATAGCGGGAGGGCCATGAGTTACGAGCAGTACTTC
NA	13	NA	TRBJ1-5	TRBV6-1	CASSEVRGQPQHF	TGTGCCAGCAGTGAAGTGAGGGGTCAGCCCCAGCATTTT
NA	16	many	TRBJ2-3	TRBV28	CASSLGSGKRTDTQYF	TGTGCCAGCAGTTTGGGTTCAGGGAAACGCACAGATACGCAGTATTTT
TRBD1	15	many	TRBJ2-5	TRBV5-1	CASSLEGTEEETQYF	TGCGCCAGCAGCTTGGAGGGGACAGAAGAAGAGACCCAGTACTTC
TRBD1	16	many	TRBJ1-2	TRBV27	CASSPRTGAHGYGYTF	TGTGCCAGCAGTCCGCGGACAGGGGCTCATGGCTATGGCTACACCTTC
NA	15	many	TRBJ2-1	TRBV9	CASSVSSARDNEQFF	TGTGCCAGCAGCGTATCTAGTGCGAGGGACAATGAGCAGTTCTTC
NA	15	NA	TRBJ2-2	TRBV2	CASRAGTTNTGELFF	TGTGCCAGCAGAGCCGGGACAACAAACACCGGGGAGCTGTTTTTT
NA	13	few	TRBJ1-4	TRBV28	CASSWGAREKLFF	TGTGCCAGCAGTTGGGGGGCAAGGGAAAAACTGTTTTTT
NA	15	NA	TRBJ1-2	TRBV5-4	CASSLGGGRNYGYTF	TGTGCCAGCAGCTTGGGCGGGGGCCGCAACTATGGCTACACCTTC
TRBD2	16	many	TRBJ2-7	TRBV7-3	CASSKSGTSDPHEQYF	TGTGCCAGCAGCAAATCCGGGACTAGCGACCCCCACGAGCAGTACTTC
TRBD2	16	NA	TRBJ2-7	TRBV6-1	CASRPARLAAWGEQYF	TGTGCCAGCAGGCCTGCCAGACTAGCGGCTTGGGGGGAGCAGTACTTC
NA	17	many	TRBJ2-1	TRBV6-1	CASSEGMGPTPYNEQFF	TGTGCCAGCAGTGAAGGGATGGGCCCCACGCCGTACAATGAGCAGTTCTTC
NA	14	NA	TRBJ1-5	TRBV30	CAWSVGASNQPQHF	TGTGCCTGGAGCGTCGGGGCGAGCAATCAGCCCCAGCATTTT
NA	14	many	TRBJ2-7	TRBV28	CASRQGWGSYEQYF	TGTGCCAGCAGACAGGGTTGGGGCTCCTACGAGCAGTACTTC
NA	15	NA	TRBJ2-7	TRBV28	CASTPPAVAVYEQYF	TGTGCCAGCACCCCCCCCGCGGTAGCGGTCTACGAGCAGTACTTC
NA	14	NA	TRBJ1-1	TRBV5-6	CASSPTGRDTEAFF	TGTGCCAGCAGCCCTACAGGGAGGGACACTGAAGCTTTCTTT
TRBD2	15	NA	TRBJ2-1	TRBV6-1	CASSELASGSGEQFF	TGTGCCAGCAGTGAACTGGCTAGCGGGAGTGGTGAGCAGTTCTTC
TRBD1	16	NA	TRBJ2-7	TRBV11-1	CASSHDLPTGVDEQYF	TGTGCCAGCAGCCATGATTTACCGACAGGGGTCGACGAGCAGTACTTC
NA	14	many	TRBJ2-3	TRBV27	CASRPAGAADTQYF	TGTGCCAGCAGGCCGGCAGGGGCGGCAGATACGCAGTATTTT
NA	15	many	TRBJ2-3	TRBV27	CASSLLADGTDTQYF	TGTGCCAGCAGTTTATTAGCGGATGGCACAGATACGCAGTATTTT
NA	15	many	TRBJ2-7	TRBV6-2/TRBV6-3	CASLPDSRRGIEQYF	TGTGCCAGCCTACCGGACTCCCGGAGAGGGATCGAGCAGTACTTC
TRBD1	17	many	TRBJ1-1	TRBV7-9	CASSLTGITSRSAEAFF	TGTGCCAGCAGCTTGACAGGGATCACATCACGGTCCGCTGAAGCTTTCTTT
NA	14	many	TRBJ2-7	TRBV3-1	CASSQDRRPWEQYF	TGTGCCAGCAGCCAAGATAGGCGGCCGTGGGAGCAGTACTTC
TRBD1	14	many	TRBJ2-5	TRBV11-2	CASSATGQGETQYF	TGTGCCAGCAGCGCGACAGGGCAGGGAGAGACCCAGTACTTC
TRBD1	16	many	TRBJ1-2	TRBV12-3/TRBV12-4	CASSPHGAGQGKGYTF	TGTGCCAGCAGTCCTCACGGGGCAGGACAGGGAAAGGGCTACACCTTC
TRBD2	15	many	TRBJ2-7	TRBV7-2	CASSLGGTSTREQYF	TGTGCCAGCAGCTTAGGCGGGACTAGCACTAGGGAGCAGTACTTC
NA	13	many	TRBJ1-1	TRBV12-3/TRBV12-4	CASSFKGVTEAFF	TGTGCCAGCAGTTTTAAGGGGGTCACTGAAGCTTTCTTT
NA	16	many	TRBJ2-5	TRBV20-1	CSASGGLARRQETQYF	TGCAGTGCTAGCGGCGGCCTAGCCAGAAGACAAGAGACCCAGTACTTC